One sample yielded the 29 T cell receptor beta chains listed below, sequenced in a study of T-cell reconstitution after alpha-beta-depleted transplantation in children. Molecular barcoding with unique molecular identifiers was used for the TCRbeta library. TCRdb itself ran the PCR reads through MiXCR, one entry per CDR3 protein. The sample holds about 610,000 distinct CDR3 sequences; roughly a tenth are singletons and the top ten take about 4.2%. The sequencing used PBMCs from the stem cell graft donor, collected from the stem cell graft. Receptor source: a human donor who donated a stem cell graft to a child with acute myeloid leukemia.

This chain joins TRBV11-2 and TRBJ2-2; D ambiguous. V was pared by 4 bases and J by 8 bases, with 8 bases between. This CDR3 region has 12 residues. Looked up from germline, CDR1 is SGHAT and CDR2 is FQNNGV. This chain's CDR3 is CASSWSLGELFF. CDR3 nucleotide sequence: TGTGCCAGCAGCTGGTCACTGGGGGAGCTGTTTTTT. The variable domain in full, with the rest retrieved from reference TRBV11-2 and TRBJ2-2, is EAGVAQSPRYKIIEKRQSVAFWCNPISGHATLYWYQQILGQGPKLLIQFQNNGVVDDSQLPKDRFSAERLKGVDSTLKIQPAKLEDSAVYLCASSWSLGELFFGEGSRLTVL.

Concerning this clonotype itself: An end of the junction does not agree with germline; a read error may underlie this. The genes are TRBV7-2 and TRBJ2-2; D remains ambiguous. This CDR3 has 15 residues. CDR1 is SGHTA and CDR2 is FQGNSA in the germline V gene. CDR3 DNA: TGTGCCAGCAGCTTAGACAAACGCAACACCGAGGAGCTGTTTTTT. Amino acid sequence: CASSLDKRNTEELFF.

The chain joins TRBV11-3 to TRBJ2-1; D perhaps matches TRBD2 (5 bases). Germline values: CDR1 SGHNT, CDR2 YENEEA. CDR3 length: 16 residues. V lost 5 bases and J 1 base, leaving 15 bases between the germline ends. The CDR3 sequence: CASSPPGGGSYNEQFF. In DNA form, the CDR3 reads TGTGCCAGCAGCCCCCCCGGTGGAGGTTCCTACAATGAGCAGTTCTTC.

This clonotype has more than one count but fewer than ten. The CDR3 loop is CAISESEGANYGYTF. CDR3 nucleotide sequence: TGTGCCATCAGTGAGTCGGAGGGTGCGAACTATGGCTACACCTTC. The chain recombines TRBV10-3 with TRBJ1-2; D not certain. The CDR3 has 15 residues. Germline V gene lookup returns CDR1 ENHRY and CDR2 SYGVKD. V dropped 0 bases and J dropped 2 bases, with 10 bases sitting between them.

In this sample, this clonotype turned up a few times. The chain employs TRBV11-1 and TRBJ1-1, with a possible D match to TRBD1 (5 bases). V was pared by 5 bases and J by 2 bases, with 15 bases between. The germline V gene has CDR1 SGHAT and CDR2 FQDESV (reference sequence). This CDR3 is built from 15 residues. The chain's CDR3 is CASSASRGGNTEAFF. The CDR3 nucleotides read TGTGCCAGCAGCGCCTCCCGTGGGGGTAACACTGAAGCTTTCTTT.

In its sample, this clonotype was seen many times. The chain combines TRBV9 with TRBJ2-7; D might be TRBD1 or TRBD2, each matching 5 bases. The germline gives CDR1 SGDLS, CDR2 YYNGEE. The germline V and J ends were trimmed by 7 bases and 2 bases, with 10 bases remaining between them. This CDR3 has 12 residues. The CDR3 DNA reads TGTGCCAGCGGGGGAGTCACCTACGAGCAGTACTTC. The encoded protein is CASGGVTYEQYF.

This sequence joins TRBV21-1 and TRBJ1-2; TRBD1 was called by the table and not checked on the DNA. TRBV21-1 is classified as a pseudogene. This CDR3 spans 13 amino acids. In DNA form, the CDR3 reads TGTGCCAGCAGCGACTCGTACAGGAATGGCTACACCTTC. This sequence encodes CASSDSYRNGYTF.

The gene calls are TRBV7-9 and TRBJ2-3; 7 bases line up with TRBD1. The ends lost 3 bases at V and 3 bases at J; junction bases unmatched: 6. CDR1 is SEHNR, CDR2 FQNEAQ, per germline (reference sequence). This CDR3 has 15 residues. The CDR3 is CASSFPTGRTDTQYF. The CDR3 bases are TGTGCCAGCAGCTTCCCGACAGGGCGGACAGATACGCAGTATTTT.

This clonotype has ten or more counts. The chain links TRBV5-1 to TRBJ2-2, with 9 nucleotides matching TRBD2. CDR1 is SGHRS and CDR2 is YFSETQ in the germline V gene. V lost 0 bases to trimming and J lost 3 bases; unmatched junction nucleotides: 3. The CDR3 loop spans 16 amino acids. In DNA, the CDR3 is TGCGCCAGCAGCTTGGGCCTAGCGGGACACACCGGGGAGCTGTTTTTT. It codes for CASSLGLAGHTGELFF. The variable domain in full, completed from reference TRBV5-1 and TRBJ2-2, reads KAGVTQTPRYLIKTRGQQVTLSCSPISGHRSVSWYQQTPGQGLQFLFEYFSETQRNKGNFPGRFSGRQFSNSRSEMNVSTLELGDSALYLCASSLGLAGHTGELFFGEGSRLTVL.

Comments on this clonotype: A junction boundary mismatches the germline segment, possibly from a read error. The chain employs TRBV20-1 and TRBJ2-7; 7 nucleotides line up with TRBD1. CDR1 and CDR2 from the germline V gene are DFQATT and SNEGSKA (reference sequence). This CDR3 has 17 residues. CDR3 in DNA: TGCTGTGCTAAAGACAGGGTACTGACCCCATACTCATACGAGCAGTACTTC. Translation: CCAKDRVLTPYSYEQYF.

This clonotype was found a few times. V usage is TRBV28 and J usage is TRBJ2-7; D is unclear. The germline V gene encodes CDR1 MDHEN and CDR2 SYDVKM. This CDR3 region has 14 residues. Trimming took 6 bases from V and 3 from J, leaving 15 bases between them. In nucleotides, the CDR3 is TGTGCCAGCAGATCCAGACGACTGAACTACGAGCAGTACTTC. Translated, it gives CASRSRRLNYEQYF.

This clonotype has a handful of counts. The J gene is TRBJ1-1, the V gene TRBV9, with D perhaps TRBD1 (5 bases). The CDR3 spans 14 residues. Germline CDR1 and CDR2: SGDLS and YYNGEE. V lost 3 bases and J lost 2, with 11 bases in between. CDR3 DNA: TGTGCCAGCAGCGCCCTCGACAGTAACACTGAAGCTTTCTTT. Protein sequence: CASSALDSNTEAFF.

The rearrangement uses TRBV7-2 and TRBJ2-7; possibly TRBD1 for D (5 bases). V lost 3 bases, J lost 3 bases, and 15 bases lay in between. This CDR3 has 15 amino acids. The germline CDR1 and CDR2 sequences are SGHTA and FQGNSA. CDR3 nucleotide sequence: TGTGCCAGCAGCTTTGAGAGGTCAGGGTTCTACGAGCAGTACTTC. Its translation: CASSFERSGFYEQYF.

This clonotype was recorded at least ten times. The J gene is TRBJ2-2, the V gene TRBV12-5; 8 nucleotides match TRBD1. CDR3 length: 15 residues. With V trimmed by 3 bases and J by 6 bases, 6 bases remained unmatched. The germline V gene has CDR1 LGHNT and CDR2 FRNRAP. The CDR3 sequence is CASGFASGGPGELFF. In DNA form, the CDR3 reads TGTGCTAGTGGTTTTGCGTCAGGGGGCCCCGGGGAGCTGTTTTTT. Filled out from reference TRBV12-5 and TRBJ2-2, the complete variable domain reads DARVTQTPRHKVTEMGQEVTMRCQPILGHNTVFWYRQTMMQGLELLAYFRNRAPLDDSGMPKDRFSAEMPDATLATLKIQPSEPRDSAVYFCASGFASGGPGELFFGEGSRLTVL.

This clonotype occurred a few times. The rearrangement uses TRBV29-1 and TRBJ1-1; a weak D match, TRBD1 (6 bases). The ends were cut back, 7 bases at V and 4 bases at J, with 13 bases in the middle. Germline CDR1 is SQVTM and CDR2 is ANQGSEA. The CDR3 contains 12 residues. The chain's CDR3 is CSGRGGATEAFF. As DNA, the CDR3 is TGCAGCGGGCGGGGGGGGGCCACTGAAGCTTTCTTT. The variable domain in full, completed from reference TRBV29-1 and TRBJ1-1, reads SAVISQKPSRDICQRGTSLTIQCQVDSQVTMMFWYRQQPGQSLTLIATANQGSEATYESGFVIDKFPISRPNLTFSTLTVSNMSPEDSSIYLCSGRGGATEAFFGQGTRLTVV.

The rearrangement joins TRBV5-1 to TRBJ2-1, with 10 bases fitting TRBD2. CDR3 length equals 19 residues. V dropped 4 bases and J dropped 0; count of bases not matched to a gene: 13. Per germline, CDR1 SGHRS and CDR2 YFSETQ. CDR3 protein: CASSRSILAGPSSYNEQFF. The DNA for the CDR3 is TGCGCCAGCAGCCGATCAATACTAGCGGGACCCAGCTCCTACAATGAGCAGTTCTTC. The complete variable domain, with remaining parts taken from reference TRBV5-1 and TRBJ2-1, reads KAGVTQTPRYLIKTRGQQVTLSCSPISGHRSVSWYQQTPGQGLQFLFEYFSETQRNKGNFPGRFSGRQFSNSRSEMNVSTLELGDSALYLCASSRSILAGPSSYNEQFFGPGTRLTVL.

The CDR3 is CSATSLPSGRHSTDTQYF. The CDR3 coding sequence is TGCAGTGCCACTTCTCTGCCTAGCGGGAGACATAGCACAGATACGCAGTATTTT. The rearrangement joins TRBV20-1 to TRBJ2-3; 10 bases line up with TRBD2. Trimming took 6 bases from V and 0 from J; bases not matched to a gene: 15. This CDR3 has 18 residues. Germline loops: CDR1 DFQATT, CDR2 SNEGSKA (reference sequence).

On this clonotype: Mismatch with germline at one junction end may stem from a read error. The CDR3 here is CASRAEIF. In DNA form, the CDR3 reads TGTGCCAGCCGGGCCGAGATTTTT. The rearrangement uses TRBV25-1 and TRBJ1-4, with D hard to call. The CDR3 is 8 residues long. Per germline, CDR1 MGHDK and CDR2 SYGVNS.

About this clonotype: A read error may produce the germline difference seen at one junction end. V and J are TRBV7-2 and TRBJ2-5; D perhaps matches TRBD1 (5 bases). The CDR3 has 15 amino acids. In germline, CDR1 is SGHTA, CDR2 FQGNSA. CDR3 in amino acids: CANSFRQTGQETQYF. CDR3 DNA sequence: TGTGCCAACAGCTTCCGACAGACCGGCCAAGAGACCCAGTACTTC.

This clonotype showed up many times. The V gene is TRBV15, the J gene TRBJ2-2; no clear D gene. V was clipped by 1 base and J by 3 bases, with 9 bases between them. This CDR3 has 15 amino acids. Germline CDR1 and CDR2: LNHNV and YYDKDF (reference sequence). The CDR3 loop reads CATSRGDRYTGELFF. Written as DNA, the CDR3 is TGTGCCACCAGCAGAGGAGACCGCTACACCGGGGAGCTGTTTTTT.

This clonotype turned up a few times. The rearrangement uses TRBV12-3 or TRBV12-4 and TRBJ2-7; D perhaps matches TRBD2 (6 bases). The CDR3 has 15 residues. V lost 3 bases and J lost 12, with 24 bases in between. This CDR3 reads CASSFRRDRSFYRYF. The CDR3, as DNA: TGTGCCAGCAGTTTTAGGCGGGACCGCAGCTTCTACCGGTACTTC.

This clonotype was counted between two and nine times. V is TRBV18 and J is TRBJ1-1; no firm D call. The CDR3 is made up of 13 amino acids. Germline V gene data show CDR1 as KGHSH and CDR2 as LQKENI. Trimming took off 7 bases at V and 1 base at J, with 10 bases between the two ends. CDR3 in DNA: TGTGCCAGCTATTCCCGGGAGAACACTGAAGCTTTCTTT. It encodes CASYSRENTEAFF.

A few counts support this clonotype. The J gene is TRBJ2-2, the V gene TRBV11-2, with unresolved D. Germline CDR1 and CDR2: SGHAT and FQNNGV. CDR3 length: 14 residues. The V end was cut by 1 base, the J end by 4 bases, with 7 bases between. The CDR3 DNA reads TGTGCCAGCAGCTTAGGACGTACCACCGGGGAGCTGTTTTTT. This codes for CASSLGRTTGELFF.

This clonotype was seen at least ten times. The rearrangement joins TRBV5-1 to TRBJ2-7, with 7 bases lining up with TRBD2. This CDR3 region has 13 residues. CDR1 and CDR2 (germline): SGHRS, YFSETQ. V was clipped by 2 bases and J by 3 bases; unmatched bases: 2. The chain's CDR3 is CASSFGLGYEQYF. The CDR3 nucleotides are TGCGCCAGCAGCTTCGGACTAGGCTACGAGCAGTACTTC.

This clonotype was counted at least ten times. This chain uses TRBV7-2 with TRBJ2-2; TRBD2 aligns across 10 bases. The germline V gene has CDR1 SGHTA and CDR2 FQGNSA. The J segment lost 7 bases and the V segment lost 5 bases, leaving 10 bases of the junction unmatched. The CDR3 contains 16 residues. The chain's CDR3 is CASSPLAGGMHGELFF. The CDR3 region has the DNA TGTGCCAGCAGCCCCTTAGCGGGAGGAATGCACGGGGAGCTGTTTTTT.

This clonotype was seen ten or more times. V is TRBV28 and J is TRBJ2-7, with 9 nucleotides matching TRBD2. The germline V gene encodes CDR1 MDHEN and CDR2 SYDVKM. V lost 3 bases and J lost 7; bases outside the gene matches: 10. The CDR3 extends over 15 amino acids. This CDR3 is CASSFDIAGEGEQYF. CDR3 sequence (DNA): TGTGCCAGCAGTTTTGATATAGCGGGAGAGGGGGAGCAGTACTTC.

Ten or more counts support this clonotype. The rearrangement uses TRBV7-2 and TRBJ2-1; 8 positions match TRBD1. The CDR3 runs 16 residues. The trim removed 3 bases at V and 8 bases at J, leaving 12 bases unmatched. Germline loops: CDR1 SGHTA, CDR2 FQGNSA. The CDR3 DNA reads as TGTGCCAGCAGCTTGAGCAGGGGGCGCGGTGTCTATGAGCAGTTCTTC. Residues: CASSLSRGRGVYEQFF.

V is TRBV6-5 and J is TRBJ2-7; TRBD2 matches 8 bases. J gave up 0 bases and V 0 bases, and 4 bases lay outside the gene matches. CDR3 size: 16 residues. Germline CDR1 is MNHEY and CDR2 is SVGAGI. The CDR3: CASSYSGGGSSYEQYF. The CDR3 DNA reads as TGTGCCAGCAGTTACTCAGGCGGGGGGAGCTCCTACGAGCAGTACTTC.

CDR3 in amino acids: CASSYRASGRGTDTQYF. The CDR3 bases are TGTGCCAGCAGTTACCGGGCCAGCGGAAGGGGAACAGATACGCAGTATTTT. This chain links TRBV6-5 with TRBJ2-3; D tentatively fits TRBD1 or TRBD2 (5 bases each). The V and J ends lost 2 bases and 3 bases respectively, with 18 bases between them. The germline V gene has CDR1 MNHEY and CDR2 SVGAGI. There are 17 residues in the CDR3.